This is a list of T cell receptor beta chains from one sample in a study of T cell repertoires in cytomegalovirus infection. TCRdb independently ran MiXCR on the reads; one entry per CDR3 protein. Here the sample spans around 530,000 distinct CDR3 sequences, approximately 26% being singletons. The sample was PBMCs. The receptors stem from a human donor in good health (CMV status not recorded). Some clones in this sample may be carry-over from other donors' samples. Each CDR3 is given with its conserved first and last residue. A D gene is named only where the DNA matches it firmly. Expanded clones are given a class, and other clones once, few, many or no size at all.

cdr3_aa cdr3_nt clone_size j_call d_call v_call
CASSTLRGGLGYTF TGTGCCAGCAGCACCCTACGCGGGGGGTTGGGCTACACCTTC few TRBJ1-2 NA TRBV11-2
CSASKREGYEQFF TGCAGTGCTAGTAAGCGGGAGGGCTATGAGCAGTTCTTC few TRBJ2-1 TRBD2 TRBV20-1
CASSFSGPGWGYTF TGTGCCAGCAGTTTTTCGGGCCCTGGGTGGGGCTACACCTTC NA TRBJ1-2 NA TRBV27
CASSYRSTGELFF TGTGCCAGCAGCTATCGTAGCACCGGGGAGCTGTTTTTT NA TRBJ2-2 NA TRBV11-3
CASLKASGREFTDTQYF TGTGCCAGCCTGAAGGCTAGCGGGAGGGAATTCACAGATACGCAGTATTTT NA TRBJ2-3 TRBD2 TRBV6-1
CSARDAGTYEQYF TGCAGTGCTAGAGACGCGGGGACCTACGAGCAGTACTTC few TRBJ2-7 NA TRBV20-1
CSVEDSLNEKLFF TGCAGCGTTGAAGACAGCCTGAATGAAAAACTGTTTTTT NA TRBJ1-4 NA TRBV29-1
CASSQGVLSTDTQYF TGTGCCAGCAGCCAAGGGGTCCTAAGCACAGATACGCAGTATTTT NA TRBJ2-3 NA TRBV3-1
CASSPGWTEQYF TGTGCCAGCAGCCCCGGGTGGACCGAGCAGTACTTC many TRBJ2-7 NA TRBV7-2
CASAPSGPRRDLYGYTF TGTGCCAGCGCTCCATCGGGACCACGACGCGATTTATATGGCTACACCTTC NA TRBJ1-2 NA TRBV5-6
CASSFDGLKEAEAYEQYF TGTGCCAGCAGTTTTGATGGTCTCAAAGAGGCGGAGGCCTACGAGCAGTACTTC few TRBJ2-7 NA TRBV28
CASSTPPDRDRLMNTEAFF TGTGCCAGTAGTACTCCTCCAGACCGGGACAGGCTCATGAACACTGAAGCTTTCTTT once TRBJ1-1 TRBD1 TRBV19